This T cell receptor (beta chain) was sequenced for a study of beta chain features in type 1 diabetes. V was pared by 0 bases and J by 5 bases, with 3 bases of the junction left unmatched. The CDR3 loop spans 15 amino acids. The germline CDR1 and CDR2 sequences are SGDLS and YYNGEE. Regarding this clone: Its antigen is still unknown.

The authors reverse transcribed all of the isolated RNA, so sequencing captured expressed TCRB transcripts. Here immunoSEQ multiplex PCR was the method, and the copy in TCRdb shows in-frame clones only, minus some. Of some 370,000 clones listed, around 10% are singletons. Study-wide points: Shortening that was moderate but significant affected the TCRB CDR3s of Type 1 diabetes patients in all four CD4+ subsets. The question of HLA type influencing TCRB rearrangement was one that remained unresolved here.

The receptor comes from a man aged 30 to 45 with type 1 diabetes. The sample taken for sequencing was central memory CD4+ T cells from blood. The chain couples TRBV9 to TRBJ2-1; 9 nucleotides line up with TRBD2. The DNA for the CDR3 is TGTGCCAGCAGCGTAGTTGGCGGGAGGGACAATGAGCAGTTCTTC. This translates into CASSVVGGRDNEQFF.